These 5 T cell receptor beta chains were all obtained from the same sample, sequenced in a study of shared clonotypes between healthy human individuals. CD45RO negativity and positive selection for CCR7 defined naive CD8 cells, a population that excluded terminally differentiated effector memory CD45RA+ cells. Here immunoSEQ multiplex PCR was the method, and the copy in TCRdb shows in-frame clones only, minus some. In the table there are about 2.1 million clones, about 94% of which are singletons. Specimen: naive CD8+ T cells from PBMCs. These receptor sequences come from a man between 18 and 35 years old in good health. Some clones in this sample may be carry-over from other donors' samples.

V and J are TRBV11-2 and TRBJ2-5; 7 bases line up with TRBD1. This CDR3 spans 18 amino acids. V gave up 4 bases and J gave up 1 base; unmatched junction bases: 15. Looked up from germline, CDR1 is SGHAT and CDR2 is FQNNGV. The CDR3: CASSSGFDGTVAQETQYF. CDR3 sequence (DNA): TGTGCCAGCAGCTCCGGATTTGACGGGACAGTCGCCCAAGAGACCCAGTACTTC.

J is TRBJ2-5 and V is TRBV4-3; D may correspond to TRBD1 or TRBD2 (5 bases each). V lost 1 base and J lost 0, with 9 bases in between. This CDR3 has 15 amino acids. The germline CDR1 and CDR2 sequences are LGHNA and YSLEER. CDR3 loop: CASSQVRGDQETQYF. The CDR3, as DNA: TGCGCCAGCAGCCAAGTACGAGGGGACCAAGAGACCCAGTACTTC.

V is TRBV30 and J is TRBJ2-1, with a weak D call TRBD2 (5 bases). From germline, CDR1 is GTSNPN and CDR2 SVGIG (reference sequence). The V end was cut by 3 bases, the J end by 7 bases, with 7 bases between. CDR3 length equals 11 residues. The CDR3 region has the DNA TGTGCCTGGAGCCGGGATAATGAGCAGTTCTTC. Protein product: CAWSRDNEQFF.

V gene TRBV29-1 combines with J gene TRBJ2-3; D call uncertain. V was cut by 7 bases and J by 2 bases, with 10 bases left in between. The CDR3 has 12 residues. CDR1 is SQVTM and CDR2 is ANQGSEA in the germline V gene. The CDR3 loop reads CSAGSITDTQYF. As DNA, the CDR3 is TGCAGCGCCGGGTCGATCACAGATACGCAGTATTTT.

Regarding this clone: This CDR3 is also generated by other DNA sequences in the sample. The chain combines TRBV7-9 with TRBJ2-1; possible D gene TRBD1, 5 bases. Germline-derived CDR1 and CDR2 are SEHNR and FQNEAQ (reference sequence). Trimming took off 2 bases at V and 6 bases at J, with 8 bases between the two ends. The CDR3 spans 13 residues. DNA for the CDR3: TGTGCCAGCAGCTTACCTGGGGCCAATGAGCAGTTCTTC. Translated, it gives CASSLPGANEQFF.